This TCR beta chain appears in the sequencing data of a study of shared clonotypes between healthy human individuals. Trimming cost V 6 bases and J 2 bases, with 10 bases left between them. This CDR3 comprises 13 residues. Germline-derived CDR1 and CDR2 are MNHNS and SASEGT. On this clone itself: What it recognizes is unknown.

Profiled with immunoSEQ multiplex PCR; TCRdb holds only in-frame clones, not every one. The table records about 680,000 clones, about 80% of them present only once. From CD4+ cells came CD45RA+ naive and CD45RA-negative memory subsets. Study-wide results and caveats: Genetic and exposure-history diversity was limited by the few donors. Despite large depth, rarefaction showed incomplete sorted-subset sequencing.

Sequencing used memory CD4+ T cells sorted from blood. As to subset: CD45RA-negative fraction. The V call is TRBV6-1, the J call TRBJ1-2, with a possible D match to TRBD1 (5 bases). This TCR was sampled from a woman younger than 45 in good health. For the CDR3, the DNA is TGTGCCAGCAGAGCAGGGCTAAACTATGGCTACACCTTC. Amino acids: CASRAGLNYGYTF.